These 20 T cell receptor beta chains were all obtained from the same sample, sequenced in a study of prognosis after radiotherapy for stage I lung cancer. The genomic DNA TCR beta CDR3 region underwent two rounds of multiplex PCR. With primers specific to each TRBV and TRBJ gene, the first-round PCR was performed. MiXCR was run by TCRdb on the multiplex PCR reads, yielding one entry per CDR3 protein. Among 10,000 to 15,000 distinct CDR3 sequences listed, less than 55% were seen once. Material: PBMCs, obtained before or after stereotactic body radiation therapy (not recorded which). These receptors were collected from a donor over 45 with non-small cell lung cancer.

Concerning this clonotype: A far larger clone is one base from this, pointing to a likely read error. The genes are TRBV6-4 and TRBJ2-6, with D tentatively TRBD2 (7 bases). The CDR3 is made up of 19 amino acids. The germline V gene encodes CDR1 MRHNA and CDR2 SNTAGT. CDR3 DNA: TGTGCCAGCAGTTACGGTCGGGGGGCTCTAGACTCTGGGGCCAACTTCCTGACTTTC. Protein sequence: CASSYGRGALDSGANFLTF.

This clonotype came up many times. The chain combines TRBV29-1 with TRBJ2-7; TRBD1 aligns across 10 bases. The CDR3 is made up of 14 amino acids. From germline, CDR1 is SQVTM and CDR2 ANQGSEA. Unmatched junction bases numbered 6, after V lost 2 bases and J lost 5 bases. CDR3 nucleotide sequence: TGCAGCGTTGAAACCGGGACAGGGGCCAACGAGCAGTACTTC. Amino acid sequence: CSVETGTGANEQYF.

The table lists this clonotype with many counts. This chain joins TRBV2 and TRBJ2-2, with 7 bases matching TRBD2. CDR3 length: 13 residues. CDR1 is SNHLY, CDR2 FYNNEI, per germline. With V trimmed by 8 bases and J by 6 bases, 6 bases remained unmatched. CDR3 sequence: CASQLGLAGELFF. In DNA form, the CDR3 reads TGTGCCAGCCAACTAGGACTAGCCGGGGAGCTGTTTTTT.

The table lists this clonotype with many counts. This chain connects TRBV5-1 to TRBJ2-1; D gene ambiguous. Germline CDR1 SGHRS, CDR2 YFSETQ. The CDR3 runs to 13 residues. V was pared by 2 bases and J by 7 bases, with 10 bases between. The CDR3, as DNA: TGCGCCAGCAGCTTAGAGCCACCAAATGAGCAGTTCTTC. Protein product: CASSLEPPNEQFF.

The rearrangement uses TRBV28 and TRBJ1-2; tentative D call: TRBD1 (6 bases). V was pared by 4 bases and J by 0 bases, with 15 bases between. The CDR3 extends over 16 amino acids. Germline CDR1 MDHEN, CDR2 SYDVKM. DNA for the CDR3: TGTGCCAGCAGTTCCTTGAACAGGGTAGCTAACTATGGCTACACCTTC. This sequence encodes CASSSLNRVANYGYTF.

The chain is built from TRBV19 and TRBJ1-5, with 8 bases aligning to TRBD1. Germline V gene data show CDR1 as LNHDA and CDR2 as SQIVND (reference sequence). The CDR3 has 16 residues. Trimming removed 5 bases from V and 0 bases from J; junction bases left unmatched: 6. The CDR3 DNA follows: TGTGCCAGTAGTCCTAGACAGGGGAATAGCAATCAGCCCCAGCATTTT. It translates to CASSPRQGNSNQPQHF. The variable domain in full, completed from reference TRBV19 and TRBJ1-5, reads DGGITQSPKYLFRKEGQNVTLSCEQNLNHDAMYWYRQDPGQGLRLIYYSQIVNDFQKGDIAEGYSVSREKKESFPLTVTSAQKNPTAFYLCASSPRQGNSNQPQHFGDGTRLSIL.

This clonotype came up many times. The V and J genes are TRBV7-9 and TRBJ2-5; TRBD2 is a possible D gene (5 bases). The CDR3 extends over 14 amino acids. V was shortened by 1 base and J by 5 bases, with 11 bases between the two germline ends. Germline V gene lookup returns CDR1 SEHNR and CDR2 FQNEAQ (reference sequence). CDR3 region: CASSLVSSRETQYF. The CDR3 coding sequence is TGTGCCAGCAGCTTAGTTTCTAGCAGGGAGACCCAGTACTTC. Combining the CDR3 with reference TRBV7-9 and TRBJ2-5 gives the whole variable domain DTGVSQNPRHKITKRGQNVTFRCDPISEHNRLYWYRQTLGQGPEFLTYFQNEAQLEKSRLLSDRFSAERPKGSFSTLEIQRTEQGDSAMYLCASSLVSSRETQYFGPGTRLLVL.

For this clonotype: A read error may be the cause here, since a much bigger clone is one base away. V gene TRBV6-2 or TRBV6-3 combines with J gene TRBJ2-1, with 12 bases matching TRBD1. CDR1 and CDR2 (germline): MNHEY, SVGEGT. V lost 4 bases to trimming and J lost 9 bases; unmatched junction nucleotides: 13. The length of the CDR3 is 17 residues. CDR3 nucleotide sequence: TGTGCCAGCAGTTCGTGTATCTGGGACAGGGGGCGCGGTGAGCAGTTCTTC. Encoded protein: CASSSCIWDRGRGEQFF.

This clonotype was detected only once. A much larger clone sits a single nucleotide away, making a read error possible. The chain is built from TRBV11-3 and TRBJ2-1; D is ambiguous. Germline assignment: CDR1 SGHNT and CDR2 YENEEA. The CDR3 consists of 15 residues. The CDR3 sequence is CASSSLESSHNEQFF. In DNA, the CDR3 is TGTGCCAGCAGTTCGCTGGAGAGCTCCCACAATGAGCAGTTCTTC.

This clonotype was recorded many times. This chain uses TRBV4-3 with TRBJ2-5; 7 bases are a match to TRBD2. The CDR3 has 16 residues. The ends lost 4 bases at V and 4 bases at J; junction bases unmatched: 12. Germline V gene data show CDR1 as LGHNA and CDR2 as YSLEER. The CDR3 here is CASSPGRQRGRETQYF. Here the CDR3 DNA reads TGCGCCAGCAGCCCTGGTCGGCAGCGGGGCCGAGAGACCCAGTACTTC.

This clonotype was detected many times. The V and J genes are TRBV24-1 and TRBJ2-3, with TRBD2 matching over 10 bases. The CDR3 loop spans 16 amino acids. After removal of 9 bases from V and 2 bases from J, the junction contained 10 bases not matched to a gene. Germline assignment: CDR1 KGHDR and CDR2 SFDVKD. The CDR3 sequence: CATSNPGLASTDTQYF. The CDR3 DNA sequence: TGTGCCACCTCCAACCCGGGACTAGCGTCCACAGATACGCAGTATTTT.

V usage is TRBV24-1 and J usage is TRBJ2-7, with D hard to call. The CDR3 loop spans 13 amino acids. Looked up from germline, CDR1 is KGHDR and CDR2 is SFDVKD. Trimming stripped 8 bases from V and 2 bases from J, with 12 bases between. Here the CDR3 reads CATIYTTAYEQYF. CDR3 in DNA: TGTGCCACCATTTATACTACAGCCTACGAGCAGTACTTC.

This clonotype turned up a few times. The chain recombines TRBV7-2 with TRBJ2-4; 9 bases match TRBD1. V shed 5 bases and J 3 bases; nucleotides not matched to a gene: 8. This CDR3 region has 16 residues. The V gene's germline CDR1 is SGHTA and CDR2 FQGNSA. In DNA, the CDR3 is TGTGCCAGCAGCCAGGGGACAGGGAGGGGCAAAAACATTCAGTACTTC. This gives the protein CASSQGTGRGKNIQYF.

This clonotype is medium-sized (0.01 to 0.1%). The chain combines TRBV6-5 with TRBJ1-5; D is uncertain. Germline CDR1 reads MNHEY; CDR2 reads SVGAGI. With 3 bases removed from V and 9 bases from J, the gap between germline ends came to 12 bases. This CDR3 has 13 amino acids. The CDR3 sequence: CASSYTSEGPQHF. In DNA, the CDR3 is TGTGCCAGCAGTTATACTTCCGAGGGGCCCCAGCATTTT.

Ten or more counts support this clonotype. This chain joins TRBV18 and TRBJ2-7; the D is unclear. V lost 5 bases, J lost 2 bases, and 10 bases lay in between. The CDR3 runs to 13 residues. Germline-derived CDR1 and CDR2 are KGHSH and LQKENI. The chain's CDR3 is CASSNRLAYEQYF. The CDR3 nucleotides are TGTGCCAGCTCAAATAGACTCGCCTACGAGCAGTACTTC.

This clonotype was recorded many times. V usage is TRBV7-9 and J usage is TRBJ1-4; D remains unclear. V was shortened by 3 bases and J by 6 bases, with 11 bases between the two germline ends. The CDR3 runs to 14 residues. Germline V gene data show CDR1 as SEHNR and CDR2 as FQNEAQ (reference sequence). CDR3 sequence (DNA): TGTGCCAGCAGCTTGAGGGCAACGGATGAAAAACTGTTTTTT. Amino acids: CASSLRATDEKLFF.

The V gene is TRBV4-2, the J gene TRBJ1-4; the D gene is possibly TRBD1 (5 bases). The CDR3 is 15 residues long. The germline gives CDR1 LGHNA, CDR2 YNFKEQ. Trimming removed 0 bases from V and 7 bases from J, with 12 bases in between. CDR3 residues: CASSQDFRAGEKLFF. CDR3 DNA: TGTGCCAGCAGCCAAGATTTCAGGGCAGGTGAAAAACTGTTTTTT.

This clonotype came up many times. This rearrangement joins TRBV7-2 to TRBJ1-6, with TRBD1 as a possible D gene (5 bases). Germline V gives CDR1 SGHTA, CDR2 FQGNSA. The CDR3 has 17 amino acids. V lost 1 base, J lost 4 bases, and 14 bases lay in between. The CDR3 protein is CASSLVPGSWYNSPLHF. In DNA, the CDR3 is TGTGCCAGCAGCTTAGTCCCAGGGAGTTGGTATAATTCACCCCTCCACTTT.

There are many counts of this clonotype. The chain couples TRBV4-3 to TRBJ1-2, with 8 bases fitting TRBD1. The CDR3 totals 17 residues. Germline V gene data show CDR1 as LGHNA and CDR2 as YSLEER. The trim removed 0 bases at V and 4 bases at J, leaving 10 bases unmatched. CDR3 protein: CASSQDLRGRASYGYTF. The CDR3 DNA follows: TGCGCCAGCAGCCAAGACCTCAGGGGGCGCGCATCCTATGGCTACACCTTC.

This clonotype was recorded at least ten times. The V and J genes are TRBV18 and TRBJ2-2; the match to TRBD2 covers 10 bases. The CDR3 has 13 amino acids. J gave up 10 bases and V 5 bases, and 4 bases lay outside the gene matches. Germline V CDR1 and CDR2: KGHSH, LQKENI. The CDR3 spells CASSSGLAMELFF. The CDR3 DNA sequence: TGTGCCAGCTCATCGGGACTAGCGATGGAGCTGTTTTTT. The full variable domain, completed using reference TRBV18 and TRBJ2-2, is NAGVMQNPRHLVRRRGQEARLRCSPMKGHSHVYWYRQLPEEGLKFMVYLQKENIIDESGMPKERFSAEFPKEGPSILRIQQVVRGDSAAYFCASSSGLAMELFFGEGSRLTVL.